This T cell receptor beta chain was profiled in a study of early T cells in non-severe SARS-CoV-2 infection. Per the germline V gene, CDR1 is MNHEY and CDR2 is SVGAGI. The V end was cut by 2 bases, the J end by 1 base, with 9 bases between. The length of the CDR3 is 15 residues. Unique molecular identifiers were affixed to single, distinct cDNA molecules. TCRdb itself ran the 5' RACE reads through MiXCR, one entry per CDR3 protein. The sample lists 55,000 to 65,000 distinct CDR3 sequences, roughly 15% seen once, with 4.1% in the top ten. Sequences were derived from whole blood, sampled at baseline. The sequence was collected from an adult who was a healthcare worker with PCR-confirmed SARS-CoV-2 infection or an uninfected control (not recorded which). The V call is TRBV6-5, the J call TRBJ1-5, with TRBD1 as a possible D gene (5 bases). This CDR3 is CASSYRSGSNQPQHF. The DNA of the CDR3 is TGTGCCAGCAGTTACCGGTCAGGGAGCAATCAGCCCCAGCATTTT.